Described below is a single T cell receptor (beta chain) sequence and its context. A single base separates this from a much larger clone, so it may be a read error. The sample is drawn from a study of T cells in Graves' hyperthyroidism and ophthalmopathy. Study in general: Blood from the periphery was taken at initial diagnosis, before any treatment.

Germline loops: CDR1 MDHEN, CDR2 SYDVKM. The length of the CDR3 is 16 residues. Deletions cut 3 bases from V and 5 bases from J, with 17 bases between. TCR beta CDR3 region amplification was performed from RNA transcripts. RT-PCR in the first round (using the HTBI primer set) targeted the TCR CDR3. Each CDR3 protein is one row after TCRdb ran MiXCR on the multiplex PCR reads. The sample contains over 250,000 distinct CDR3 sequences, roughly an eighth of which appear only once. The chain couples TRBV28 to TRBJ1-5; D gene ambiguous. Sample: blood. This sequence was found in a woman aged 40 to 50 with Graves' ophthalmopathy. CDR3 nucleotides: TGTGCCAGCAGTTTGGGAGGGAGGCGCCCACATCAGCCCCAGCATTTT. Protein sequence: CASSLGGRRPHQPQHF.